This TCR beta chain came from a study of shared clonotypes between healthy human individuals. General observations from the study: Estimated richness values were generally larger in naive subsets than in memory subsets.

Worth noting for this clone: Antigen unknown.

TCRdb's table, derived via immunoSEQ multiplex PCR, lists solely in-frame clones and lacks some. The table lists about 1 million clones, about 80% of them singletons, with about 1.5% in the top ten. The CDR3 has 15 residues. V lost 0 bases and J lost 5, with 15 bases in between. Germline CDR1 SGDLS, CDR2 YYNGEE. Source material: memory CD4+ T cells sorted from blood. Stated subset: CD45RA-negative fraction. The clonotype comes from a man younger than 30 in good health. The J gene is TRBJ2-7, the V gene TRBV9, with D maybe TRBD1 (6 bases). CDR3 protein: CASSVDPHKGDEQYF. In DNA form, the CDR3 reads TGTGCCAGCAGCGTAGATCCTCACAAGGGGGACGAGCAGTACTTC.